Included here is one T cell receptor (beta chain) sequence, with context. Its antigen is undetermined. The germline V gene encodes CDR1 LGHDT and CDR2 YNNKEL (reference sequence). Trimming left V 4 bases short and J 1 base short, with 11 bases between. This CDR3 comprises 15 residues. TCRdb keeps only in-frame clones here, not all; method: immunoSEQ multiplex PCR. The sample records 180,000 or so clones, more than 90% being singletons. The data were obtained in a study of T cell responses to AZD1222 COVID-19 vaccine. Overall study context: Pooling of second doses given at about 4 or about 12 weeks was done.

Study results and caveats: Recipients of two AZD1222 doses showed rising Spike-specific TCR breadth and depth. Spike-spanning, vaccine-associated CD4 TCRs were dominant at 160-218 and 743-854.

The TCR was taken from an adult in good health. The source material was peripheral blood, sampled on day 0 of AZD1222 vaccination. J is TRBJ1-3 and V is TRBV3-1 (or the pseudogene TRBV3-2); D gene ambiguous. The CDR3 spells CASSPELHSGNTIYF. The CDR3 region has the DNA TGTGCCAGCAGCCCGGAGCTGCATTCTGGAAACACCATATATTTT.